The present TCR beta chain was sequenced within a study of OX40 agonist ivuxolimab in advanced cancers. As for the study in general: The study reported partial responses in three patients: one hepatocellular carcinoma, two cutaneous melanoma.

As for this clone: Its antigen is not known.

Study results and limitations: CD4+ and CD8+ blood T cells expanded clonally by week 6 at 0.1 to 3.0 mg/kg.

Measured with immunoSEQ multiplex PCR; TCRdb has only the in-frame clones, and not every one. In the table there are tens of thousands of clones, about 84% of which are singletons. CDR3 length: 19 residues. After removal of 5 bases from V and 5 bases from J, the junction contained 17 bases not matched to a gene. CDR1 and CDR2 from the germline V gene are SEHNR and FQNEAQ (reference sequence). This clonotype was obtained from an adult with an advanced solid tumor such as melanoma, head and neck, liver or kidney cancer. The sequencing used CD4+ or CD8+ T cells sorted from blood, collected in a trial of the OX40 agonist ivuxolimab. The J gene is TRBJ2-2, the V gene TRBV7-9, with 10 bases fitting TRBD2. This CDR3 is CASSQVRLAGAARTGELFF. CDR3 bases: TGTGCCAGCAGCCAGGTCCGCCTAGCGGGGGCCGCGAGAACCGGGGAGCTGTTTTTT.